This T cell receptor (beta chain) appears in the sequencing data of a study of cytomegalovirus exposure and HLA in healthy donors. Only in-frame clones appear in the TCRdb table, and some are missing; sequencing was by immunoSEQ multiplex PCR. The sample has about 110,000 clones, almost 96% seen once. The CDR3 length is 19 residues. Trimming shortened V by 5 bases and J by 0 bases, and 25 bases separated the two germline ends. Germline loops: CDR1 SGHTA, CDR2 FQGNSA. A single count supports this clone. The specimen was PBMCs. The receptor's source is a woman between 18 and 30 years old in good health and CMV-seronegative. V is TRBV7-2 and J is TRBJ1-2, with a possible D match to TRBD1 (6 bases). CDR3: CASSLVVVAGEIPNYGYTF. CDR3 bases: TGTGCCAGCAGCCTCGTCGTGGTGGCAGGGGAAATCCCTAACTATGGCTACACCTTC.